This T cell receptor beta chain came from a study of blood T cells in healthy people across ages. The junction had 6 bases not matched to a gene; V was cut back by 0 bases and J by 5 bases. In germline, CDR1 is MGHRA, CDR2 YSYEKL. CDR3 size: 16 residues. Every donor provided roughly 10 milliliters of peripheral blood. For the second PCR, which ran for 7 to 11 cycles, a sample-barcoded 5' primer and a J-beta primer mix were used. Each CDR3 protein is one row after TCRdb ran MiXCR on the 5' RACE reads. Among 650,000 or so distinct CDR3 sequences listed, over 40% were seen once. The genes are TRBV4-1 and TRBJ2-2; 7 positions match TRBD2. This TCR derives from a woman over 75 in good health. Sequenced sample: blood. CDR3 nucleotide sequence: TGCGCCAGCAGCCAAGATCCAGCGGGACTTACCGGGGAGCTGTTTTTT. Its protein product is CASSQDPAGLTGELFF.